The source of this TCR beta chain is a study of blood T cell repertoires in COVID-19. Sequencing was performed with immunoSEQ multiplex PCR; in TCRdb, only in-frame clones are kept and a portion is missing. Of 200,000 to 250,000 clones in the sample, around nine tenths were seen once. Germline assignment: CDR1 LNHDA and CDR2 SQIVND (reference sequence). The ends were cut back, 3 bases at V and 6 bases at J, with 18 bases in the middle. This CDR3 has 16 residues. Sequencing was performed on peripheral blood. The chain joins TRBV19 to TRBJ1-5, with D tentatively TRBD1 (6 bases). This TCR was recovered from a woman aged 55-75 years with acute or convalescent COVID-19. The CDR3 region is CASSILSGAPIQPQHF. The CDR3 coding sequence is TGTGCCAGTAGTATTTTATCAGGGGCGCCTATTCAGCCCCAGCATTTT.